What follows are 19 T cell receptor beta chains derived from one specimen sequenced in a study of T cell responses to AZD1222 COVID-19 vaccine. Method: immunoSEQ multiplex PCR; TCRdb's copy keeps in-frame clones and lacks some. Of around 99,000 clones in the sample, 85% to 95% are singletons; the top ten hold 5.5% to 7%. The input for sequencing was peripheral blood, taken 28 days after the second AZD1222 dose. The source of these receptors is an adult who received the AZD1222 COVID-19 vaccine.

This clone appeared a few times. This chain joins TRBV5-4 and TRBJ2-2; 8 bases map to TRBD1. V shed 5 bases and J 4 bases; nucleotides not matched to a gene: 4. The length of the CDR3 is 14 residues. Germline values: CDR1 SGHNT, CDR2 YYREEE (reference sequence). The CDR3 reads CASRYTGGTGELFF. DNA for the CDR3: TGTGCCAGCAGATATACAGGGGGCACCGGGGAGCTGTTTTTT.

The genes are TRBV2 and TRBJ2-7; D uncertain. CDR1 is SNHLY, CDR2 FYNNEI, per germline. This CDR3 spans 12 amino acids. Trimming cost V 7 bases and J 3 bases, with 10 bases left between them. The CDR3 is CASKNSLYEQYF. CDR3 nucleotides: TGTGCCAGCAAGAACAGCCTCTACGAGCAGTACTTC.

In this sample, this clone turned up a few times. The genes are TRBV10-2 and TRBJ2-7; no definite D call. The CDR3 is made up of 13 amino acids. In germline, CDR1 is WSHSY, CDR2 SAAADI. With 3 bases removed from V and 7 bases from J, the gap between germline ends came to 13 bases. The CDR3 DNA reads TGCGCCAGCAGTGATCCCCGCCGACTGGAGCAGTACTTC. This sequence encodes CASSDPRRLEQYF.

This clone has only a few counts. The rearrangement links TRBV4-1 to TRBJ1-2; 10 bases align to TRBD1. V shed 3 bases and J 7 bases; nucleotides not matched to a gene: 5. Germline V lookup: CDR1 MGHRA, CDR2 YSYEKL. The CDR3 is made up of 14 amino acids. In DNA, the CDR3 is TGCGCCAGCAGCCAGGGGACAGGGGTCGGTGGCTACACCTTC. Protein product: CASSQGTGVGGYTF.

The V call is TRBV27, the J call TRBJ1-5; 7 bases are shared with TRBD1. V shed 5 bases and J 7 bases; nucleotides not matched to a gene: 5. There are 13 residues in the CDR3. Looked up from germline, CDR1 is MNHEY and CDR2 is SMNVEV (reference sequence). In DNA, the CDR3 is TGTGCCAGCAGTCCACAGGGGCGACAGCCCCAGCATTTT. Its translation is CASSPQGRQPQHF.

This clone was observed a single time. The chain recombines TRBV5-1 with TRBJ2-1; TRBD1 matches at 10 bases. The trim removed 4 bases at V and 8 bases at J, leaving 3 bases unmatched. The germline gives CDR1 SGHRS, CDR2 YFSETQ. The CDR3 covers 13 residues. CDR3 DNA sequence: TGCGCCAGCAGCCGGGACAGGGGAGATGAGCAGTTCTTC. Translation gives CASSRDRGDEQFF.

The chain carries TRBV7-9 and TRBJ1-4; D is ambiguous. CDR1 SEHNR and CDR2 FQNEAQ come from the germline V gene (reference sequence). The CDR3 runs to 19 residues. V lost 5 bases and J 7 bases, leaving 29 bases between the germline ends. The CDR3 DNA follows: TGTGCCAGCAGCCCAAGCCGTGGTGGCGGCGGGGAGGAGGGTGAAAAACTGTTTTTT. Amino acids: CASSPSRGGGGEEGEKLFF.

The J gene is TRBJ1-5, the V gene TRBV19, with a possible D match to TRBD1 (5 bases). Germline V gene lookup returns CDR1 LNHDA and CDR2 SQIVND (reference sequence). Trimming took 3 bases from V and 7 from J, leaving 13 bases between them. The CDR3 has 14 amino acids. The CDR3 nucleotides are TGTGCCAGTAGTATTTGGGGGGGTGGACAGCCCCAGCATTTT. This codes for CASSIWGGGQPQHF.

This clone has just one count. The genes are TRBV28 and TRBJ2-5, with TRBD2 matching over 8 bases. The CDR3 has 16 amino acids. V lost 1 base and J lost 4; bases outside the gene matches: 8. The germline CDR1 and CDR2 sequences are MDHEN and SYDVKM. CDR3: CASSLYLAGGRETQYF. DNA of the CDR3: TGTGCCAGCAGTTTATACCTAGCGGGTGGTAGAGAGACCCAGTACTTC.

This chain uses TRBV4-1 with TRBJ2-2; the D is unclear. V was shortened by 4 bases and J by 4 bases, with 16 bases between the two germline ends. Germline V CDR1 and CDR2: MGHRA, YSYEKL. This CDR3 region has 16 residues. The CDR3 loop is CASSPQEFPPTGELFF. The CDR3 nucleotides read TGCGCCAGCAGCCCTCAGGAGTTCCCCCCCACCGGGGAGCTGTTTTTT.

This clone was observed a handful of times. This chain uses TRBV11-3 with TRBJ1-4; TRBD1 aligns across 7 bases. J was trimmed by 0 bases and V by 4 bases; bases with no gene match: 11. The CDR3 runs 18 residues. The germline V gene has CDR1 SGHNT and CDR2 YENEEA. CDR3 sequence reads: CASSSRQGRFPTNEKLFF. The CDR3 region has the DNA TGTGCCAGCAGCTCCCGACAGGGAAGGTTTCCAACTAATGAAAAACTGTTTTTT.

This chain joins TRBV7-8 and TRBJ1-2, with D uncertain. Per the germline V gene, CDR1 is SGHVS and CDR2 is FQNEAQ. The CDR3 totals 13 residues. V gave up 4 bases and J gave up 4 bases, with 10 bases separating them. This chain's CDR3 is CASSSLTSYGYTF. DNA of the CDR3: TGTGCCAGCAGCTCCCTGACTTCCTATGGCTACACCTTC.

The chain employs TRBV7-9 and TRBJ2-1, with D perhaps matching TRBD1 (6 bases). Trimming cost V 0 bases and J 4 bases, with 10 bases left between them. This CDR3 comprises 15 residues. CDR1 SEHNR and CDR2 FQNEAQ come from the germline V gene (reference sequence). CDR3 residues: CASSLAQGQYNEQFF. The DNA of the CDR3 is TGTGCCAGCAGCTTAGCCCAGGGACAATACAATGAGCAGTTCTTC.

The rearrangement links TRBV28 to TRBJ1-1; D perhaps matches TRBD1 (5 bases). The CDR3 has 12 amino acids. The V and J ends lost 4 bases and 3 bases respectively, with 6 bases between them. Germline lookup yields CDR1 MDHEN and CDR2 SYDVKM. This chain's CDR3 is CASSSGYTEAFF. Written as DNA, the CDR3 is TGTGCCAGCAGTTCAGGGTACACTGAAGCTTTCTTT.

This clone has more than one count but fewer than ten. The chain employs TRBV20-1 and TRBJ2-7; D uncertain. Germline V gene data show CDR1 as DFQATT and CDR2 as SNEGSKA (reference sequence). The CDR3 totals 11 residues. Trimming stripped 6 bases from V and 9 bases from J, with 15 bases between. CDR3 nucleotide sequence: TGCAGTGCCAGATACGGGCGGTGGCAGTACTTC. The encoded protein is CSARYGRWQYF.

The chain uses TRBV3-1 (or the pseudogene TRBV3-2) and TRBJ2-5; 7 bases align to TRBD1. With V trimmed by 5 bases and J by 2 bases, 8 bases remained unmatched. Looked up from germline, CDR1 is LGHDT and CDR2 is YNNKEL (reference sequence). This CDR3 is 15 amino acids long. The CDR3, as DNA: TGTGCCAGCAGCGCGGCGGACAGGAGACAAGAGACCCAGTACTTC. Translated: CASSAADRRQETQYF.

The gene calls are TRBV2 and TRBJ2-6; D unclear. This CDR3 spans 14 amino acids. V was cut by 7 bases and J by 4 bases, with 11 bases left in between. From germline, CDR1 is SNHLY and CDR2 FYNNEI. This CDR3 reads CASKSWTGANVLTF. Here the CDR3 DNA reads TGTGCCAGCAAGAGCTGGACGGGGGCCAACGTCCTGACTTTC.

This sequence joins TRBV28 and TRBJ2-5; TRBD1 aligns across 7 bases. J gave up 5 bases and V 3 bases, and 6 bases lay outside the gene matches. Germline V gene data show CDR1 as MDHEN and CDR2 as SYDVKM. This CDR3 is built from 14 residues. The CDR3 DNA follows: TGTGCCAGCAGTTTCATACAGGGGCGGGAGACCCAGTACTTC. This codes for CASSFIQGRETQYF.

This chain uses TRBV2 with TRBJ2-5; TRBD2 matches 10 bases. The junction had 5 bases not matched to a gene; V was cut back by 6 bases and J by 4 bases. The CDR3 totals 14 residues. CDR1 and CDR2 (germline): SNHLY, FYNNEI. The CDR3 DNA is TGTGCCAGCAGGGAGCGGGGGGGCCGAGAGACCCAGTACTTC. Its protein is CASRERGGRETQYF.